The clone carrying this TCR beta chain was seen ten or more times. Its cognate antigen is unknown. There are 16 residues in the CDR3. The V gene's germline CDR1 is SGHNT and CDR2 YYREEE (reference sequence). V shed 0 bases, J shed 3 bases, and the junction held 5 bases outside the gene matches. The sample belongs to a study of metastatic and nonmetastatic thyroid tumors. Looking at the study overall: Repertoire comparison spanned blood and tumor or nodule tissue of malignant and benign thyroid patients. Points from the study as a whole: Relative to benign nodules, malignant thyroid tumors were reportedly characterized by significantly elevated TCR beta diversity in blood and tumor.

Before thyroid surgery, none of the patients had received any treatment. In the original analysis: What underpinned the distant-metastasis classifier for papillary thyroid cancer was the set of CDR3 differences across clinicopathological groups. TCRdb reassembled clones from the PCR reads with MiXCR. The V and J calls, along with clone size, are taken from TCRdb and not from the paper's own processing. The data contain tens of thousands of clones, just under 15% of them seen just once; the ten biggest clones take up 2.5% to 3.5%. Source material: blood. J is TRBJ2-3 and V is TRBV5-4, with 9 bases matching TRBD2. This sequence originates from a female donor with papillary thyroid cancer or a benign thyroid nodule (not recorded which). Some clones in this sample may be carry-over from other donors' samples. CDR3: CASSLGLAGTTDTQYF. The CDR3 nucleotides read TGTGCCAGCAGCTTGGGCCTAGCGGGGACAACAGATACGCAGTATTTT. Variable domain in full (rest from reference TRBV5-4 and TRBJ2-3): ETGVTQSPTHLIKTRGQQVTLRCSSQSGHNTVSWYQQALGQGPQFIFQYYREEENGRGNFPPRFSGLQFPNYSSELNVNALELDDSALYLCASSLGLAGTTDTQYFGPGTRLTVL.